The clone carrying this T cell receptor beta chain occurred many times. This sample was included in a study of molecular identifiers for immune sequencing clone quantification. Via MiXCR, TCRdb re-called the PCR reads, giving one row per CDR3 protein. Here the sample spans around 480,000 distinct CDR3 sequences, around a fifth being singletons. Material: naive CD8+ T cells from blood, with Jurkat cell RNA spiked in. Sample subset: FACS-sorted CD8+CD4-CCR7+CD45RA+ naive T cells. The TCR comes from a human donor in good health. Some libraries in this study had Jurkat cell RNA spiked in.

The CDR3 nucleotides are TGTGCCAGCAGACCAACAGGTTATAGCAATCAGCCCCAGCATTTT. This encodes CASRPTGYSNQPQHF. V and J are TRBV12-3 or TRBV12-4 and TRBJ1-5, with a tentative D call TRBD1 (5 bases). The CDR3 extends over 15 amino acids. V was pared by 6 bases and J by 0 bases, with 12 bases between.